The clone carrying this TCR beta chain was recorded once. No antigen is known for it. The data originate from a study of blood T cells in healthy people across ages. Points from the study as a whole: Estimated diversity, derived from one million T cells, was regarded as an underestimate.

A second PCR, run for about 7 to 11 cycles, used a sample-barcoded 5' primer plus a J-beta primer mix. TCRdb passed the 5' RACE reads through MiXCR, listing each CDR3 protein once. Of 1.8 million or so distinct CDR3 sequences in the sample, about 39% were seen once. In germline, CDR1 is DFQATT, CDR2 SNEGSKA (reference sequence). The CDR3 runs to 14 residues. J gave up 4 bases and V 4 bases, and 7 bases lay outside the gene matches. They isolated at least 7 million PBMCs from each sample. Material for sequencing was blood. This chain uses TRBV20-1 with TRBJ1-2; 9 bases agree with TRBD1. This clonotype originated in a human donor in good health. The DNA for the CDR3 is TGCAGTGCTATCGAGAGGGACAGGGTCTATGGCTACACCTTC. Its protein is CSAIERDRVYGYTF.